This T cell receptor (beta chain) was sequenced for a study of Graves' ophthalmopathy and Graves' hyperthyroidism. About the research overall: Stable hyperthyroidism referred to disease that showed no ophthalmopathy within 18 months of follow-up. The study, taken as a whole, reports: Ophthalmopathy progression prediction by the model yielded a sensitivity of 60% to 71% and a specificity of less than 75%.

Amplification of TCR beta CDR3 regions used RNA transcripts. Second-round multiplex PCR followed a first-round RT-PCR using HTBI primers. TCRdb re-called the multiplex PCR reads through MiXCR, storing one row per CDR3 protein. The table has around 1,000,000 distinct CDR3 sequences, 35% to 45% seen once. Excluded: other autoimmune disease, uncontrolled infection, pregnancy or lactation. Patients were diagnosed from clinical symptoms, serum thyroxine, TRAb, thyroid ultrasound and orbital computed tomography. Regarding this clonotype: The antigen remains unidentified. A single base separates this from a much larger clone, so it may be a read error.

Deletions cut 3 bases from V and 0 bases from J, with 4 bases between. Germline CDR1 and CDR2: SGHVS and FNYEAQ. The CDR3 covers 13 residues. Sequenced: peripheral blood or thyroid tissue (not recorded which). The TCR comes from an adult man with Graves' hyperthyroidism. V is TRBV7-6 and J is TRBJ2-3; D gene unclear. The CDR3 loop is CASSFGSTDTQYF. The CDR3, as DNA: TGTGCCAGCAGCTTCGGCAGCACAGATACGCAGTATTTT.